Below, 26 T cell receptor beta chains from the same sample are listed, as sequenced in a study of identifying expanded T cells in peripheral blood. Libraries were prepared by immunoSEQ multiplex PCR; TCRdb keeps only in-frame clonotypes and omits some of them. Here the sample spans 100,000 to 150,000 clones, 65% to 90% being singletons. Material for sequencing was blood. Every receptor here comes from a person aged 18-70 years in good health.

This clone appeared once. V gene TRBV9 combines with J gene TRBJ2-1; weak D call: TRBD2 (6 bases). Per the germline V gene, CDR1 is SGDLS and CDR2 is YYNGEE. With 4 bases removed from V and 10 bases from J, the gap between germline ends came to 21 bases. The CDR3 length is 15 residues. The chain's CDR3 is CASSLTSSPFGEQFF. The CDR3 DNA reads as TGTGCCAGCAGCCTCACTAGCAGTCCCTTCGGGGAGCAGTTCTTC.

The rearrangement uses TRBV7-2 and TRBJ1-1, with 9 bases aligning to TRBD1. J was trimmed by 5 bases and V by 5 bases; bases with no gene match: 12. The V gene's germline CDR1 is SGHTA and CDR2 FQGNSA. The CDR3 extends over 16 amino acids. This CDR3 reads CASSLRTGEGKTEAFF. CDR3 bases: TGTGCCAGCAGCCTTCGGACAGGGGAGGGGAAAACTGAAGCTTTCTTT.

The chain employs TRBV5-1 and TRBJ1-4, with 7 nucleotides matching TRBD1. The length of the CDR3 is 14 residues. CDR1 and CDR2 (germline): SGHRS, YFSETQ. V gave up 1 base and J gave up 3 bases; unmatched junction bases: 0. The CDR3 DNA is TGCGCCAGCAGCTTGCAGGGGGCTAATGAAAAACTGTTTTTT. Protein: CASSLQGANEKLFF.

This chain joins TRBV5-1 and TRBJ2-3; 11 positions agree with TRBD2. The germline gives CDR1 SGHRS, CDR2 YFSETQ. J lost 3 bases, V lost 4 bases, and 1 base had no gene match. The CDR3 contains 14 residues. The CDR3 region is CASSLAGGTDTQYF. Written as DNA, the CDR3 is TGCGCCAGCAGCCTAGCGGGGGGTACAGATACGCAGTATTTT.

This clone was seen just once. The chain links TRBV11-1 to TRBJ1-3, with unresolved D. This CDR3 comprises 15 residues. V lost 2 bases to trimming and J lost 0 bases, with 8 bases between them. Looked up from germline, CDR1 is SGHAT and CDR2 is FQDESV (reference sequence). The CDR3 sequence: CASSLRTSSGNTIYF. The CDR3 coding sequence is TGTGCCAGCAGCTTACGGACGAGCTCTGGAAACACCATATATTTT.

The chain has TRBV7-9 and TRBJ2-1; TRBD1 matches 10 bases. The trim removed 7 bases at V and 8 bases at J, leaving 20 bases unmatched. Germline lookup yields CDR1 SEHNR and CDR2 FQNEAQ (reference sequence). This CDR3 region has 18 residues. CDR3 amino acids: CASKGDRGRNGWIDEQFF. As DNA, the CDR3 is TGTGCCAGCAAGGGCGACAGGGGGCGCAATGGGTGGATAGATGAGCAGTTCTTC.

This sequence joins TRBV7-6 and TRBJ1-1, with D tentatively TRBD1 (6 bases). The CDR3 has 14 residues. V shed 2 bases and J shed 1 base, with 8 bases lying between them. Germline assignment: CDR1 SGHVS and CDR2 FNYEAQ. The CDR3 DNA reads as TGTGCCAGCAGCTTAACAGGGTCGAACACTGAAGCTTTCTTT. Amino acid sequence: CASSLTGSNTEAFF.

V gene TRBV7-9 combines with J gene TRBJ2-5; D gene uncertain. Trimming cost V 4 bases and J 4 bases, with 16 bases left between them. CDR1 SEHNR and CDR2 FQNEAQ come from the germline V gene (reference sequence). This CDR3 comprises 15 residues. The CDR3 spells CASSSDDGTGETQYF. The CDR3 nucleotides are TGTGCCAGCAGCTCGGATGATGGAACGGGAGAGACCCAGTACTTC.

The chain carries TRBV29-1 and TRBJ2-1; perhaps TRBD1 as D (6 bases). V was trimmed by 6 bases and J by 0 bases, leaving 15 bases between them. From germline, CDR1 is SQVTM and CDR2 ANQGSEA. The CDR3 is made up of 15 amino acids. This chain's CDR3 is CSVPKGDNSYNEQFF. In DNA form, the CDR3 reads TGCAGCGTCCCGAAGGGGGACAACTCCTACAATGAGCAGTTCTTC.

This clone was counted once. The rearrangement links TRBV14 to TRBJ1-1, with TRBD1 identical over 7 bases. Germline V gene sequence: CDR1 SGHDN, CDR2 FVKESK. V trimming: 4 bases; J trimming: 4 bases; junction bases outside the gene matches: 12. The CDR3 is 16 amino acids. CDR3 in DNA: TGTGCCAGCAGCCTTCTGATGGGGCAGGGGGGCACTGAAGCTTTCTTT. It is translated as CASSLLMGQGGTEAFF.

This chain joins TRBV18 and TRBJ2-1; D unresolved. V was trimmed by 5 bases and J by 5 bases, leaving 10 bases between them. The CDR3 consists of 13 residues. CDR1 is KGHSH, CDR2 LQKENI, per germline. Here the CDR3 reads CASSIKVDNEQFF. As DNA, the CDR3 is TGTGCCAGCTCAATTAAGGTCGACAATGAGCAGTTCTTC.

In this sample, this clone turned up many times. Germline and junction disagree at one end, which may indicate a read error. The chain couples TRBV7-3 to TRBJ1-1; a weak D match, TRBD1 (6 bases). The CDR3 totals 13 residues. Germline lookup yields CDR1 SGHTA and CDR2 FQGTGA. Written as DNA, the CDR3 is TGTGCCAGCAGCGTAACAGGGAAGACTGAAGCTTTCTTT. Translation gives CASSVTGKTEAFF.

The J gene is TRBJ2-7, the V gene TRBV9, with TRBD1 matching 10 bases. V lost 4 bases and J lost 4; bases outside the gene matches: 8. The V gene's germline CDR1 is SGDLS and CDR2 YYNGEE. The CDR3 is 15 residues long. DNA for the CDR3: TGTGCCAGCAGCCCCCGGGACAGGGGTCCGTACGAGCAGTACTTC. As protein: CASSPRDRGPYEQYF.

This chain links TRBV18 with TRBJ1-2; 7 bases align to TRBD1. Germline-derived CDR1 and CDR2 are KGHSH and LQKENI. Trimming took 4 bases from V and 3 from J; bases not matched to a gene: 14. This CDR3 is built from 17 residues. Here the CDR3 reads CASSLNSGQVNDYGYTF. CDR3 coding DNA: TGTGCCAGCTCACTAAATAGTGGACAGGTGAACGACTATGGCTACACCTTC. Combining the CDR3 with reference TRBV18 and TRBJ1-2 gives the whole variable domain NAGVMQNPRHLVRRRGQEARLRCSPMKGHSHVYWYRQLPEEGLKFMVYLQKENIIDESGMPKERFSAEFPKEGPSILRIQQVVRGDSAAYFCASSLNSGQVNDYGYTFGSGTRLTVV.

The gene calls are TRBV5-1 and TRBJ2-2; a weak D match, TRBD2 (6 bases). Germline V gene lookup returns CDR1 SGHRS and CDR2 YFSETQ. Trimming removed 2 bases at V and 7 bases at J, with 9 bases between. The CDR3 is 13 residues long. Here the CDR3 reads CASSFVEGGELFF. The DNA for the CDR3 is TGCGCCAGCAGCTTTGTGGAGGGCGGGGAGCTGTTTTTT.

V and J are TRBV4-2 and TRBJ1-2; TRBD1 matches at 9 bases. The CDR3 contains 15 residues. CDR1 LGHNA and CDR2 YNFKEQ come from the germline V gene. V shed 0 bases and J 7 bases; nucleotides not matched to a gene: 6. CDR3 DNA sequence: TGTGCCAGCAGCCAAGACAGCGGGACAGGGCTTGGCTACACCTTC. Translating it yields CASSQDSGTGLGYTF.

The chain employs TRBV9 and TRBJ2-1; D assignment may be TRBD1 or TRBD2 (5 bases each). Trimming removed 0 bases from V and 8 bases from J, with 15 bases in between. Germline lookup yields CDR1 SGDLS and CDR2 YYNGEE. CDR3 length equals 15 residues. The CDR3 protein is CASSVAWGRGDEQFF. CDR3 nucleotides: TGTGCCAGCAGCGTAGCTTGGGGCCGGGGCGATGAGCAGTTCTTC.

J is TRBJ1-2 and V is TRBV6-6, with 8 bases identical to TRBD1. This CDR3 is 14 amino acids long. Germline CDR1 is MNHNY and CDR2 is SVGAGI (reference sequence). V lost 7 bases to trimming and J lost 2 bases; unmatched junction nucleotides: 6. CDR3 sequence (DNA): TGTGCCAGCACCCGGACAGGGCCAAACTATGGCTACACCTTC. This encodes CASTRTGPNYGYTF.

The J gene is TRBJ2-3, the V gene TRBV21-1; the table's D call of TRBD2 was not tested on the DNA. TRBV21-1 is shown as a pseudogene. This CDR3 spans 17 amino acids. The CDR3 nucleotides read TGTGCCAGCAGCAAAGGTAAAGCGGGGGGGAATGGAGATACGCAGTATTTT. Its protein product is CASSKGKAGGNGDTQYF.

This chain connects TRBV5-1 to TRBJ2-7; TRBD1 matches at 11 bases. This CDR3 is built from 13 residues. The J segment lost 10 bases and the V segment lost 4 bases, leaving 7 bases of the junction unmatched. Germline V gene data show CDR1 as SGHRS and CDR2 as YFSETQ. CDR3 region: CASSGDRGTSQYF. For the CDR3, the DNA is TGCGCCAGCAGCGGGGACAGGGGGACGAGCCAGTACTTC.

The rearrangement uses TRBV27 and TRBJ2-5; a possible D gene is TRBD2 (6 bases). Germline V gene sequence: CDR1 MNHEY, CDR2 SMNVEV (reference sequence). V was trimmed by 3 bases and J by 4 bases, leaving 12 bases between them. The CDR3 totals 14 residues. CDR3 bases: TGTGCCAGCAGTTTGGGGGGATGGGGAGAGACCCAGTACTTC. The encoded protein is CASSLGGWGETQYF.

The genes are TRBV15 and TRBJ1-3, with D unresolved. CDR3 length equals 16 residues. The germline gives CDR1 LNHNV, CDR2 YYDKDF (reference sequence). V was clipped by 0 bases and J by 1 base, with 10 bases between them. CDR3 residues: CATSRDSVQSGNTIYF. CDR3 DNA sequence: TGTGCCACCAGCAGAGATAGTGTACAATCTGGAAACACCATATATTTT.

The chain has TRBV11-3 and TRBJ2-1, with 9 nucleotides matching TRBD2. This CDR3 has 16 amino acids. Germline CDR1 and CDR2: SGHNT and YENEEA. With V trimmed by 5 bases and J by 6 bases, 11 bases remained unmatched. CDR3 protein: CASSLTIAGVGNEQFF. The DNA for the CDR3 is TGTGCCAGCAGCCTAACCATAGCGGGAGTGGGCAATGAGCAGTTCTTC.

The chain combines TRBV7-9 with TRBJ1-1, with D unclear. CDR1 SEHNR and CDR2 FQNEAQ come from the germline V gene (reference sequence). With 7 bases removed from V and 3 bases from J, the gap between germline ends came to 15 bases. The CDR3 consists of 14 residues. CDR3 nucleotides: TGTGCCAGCATCCAGCTGCCGGGCGACACTGAAGCTTTCTTT. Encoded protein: CASIQLPGDTEAFF.

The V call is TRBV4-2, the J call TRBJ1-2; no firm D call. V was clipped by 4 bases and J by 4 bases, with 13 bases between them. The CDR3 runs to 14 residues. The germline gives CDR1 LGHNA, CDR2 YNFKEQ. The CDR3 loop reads CASSPPTDPYGYTF. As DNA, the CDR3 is TGTGCCAGCAGCCCCCCGACGGATCCCTATGGCTACACCTTC.

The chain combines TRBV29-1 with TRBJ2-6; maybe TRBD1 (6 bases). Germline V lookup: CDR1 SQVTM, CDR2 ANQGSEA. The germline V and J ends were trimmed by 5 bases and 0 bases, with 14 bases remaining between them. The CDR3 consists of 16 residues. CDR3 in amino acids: CSVRRGRNSGANVLTF. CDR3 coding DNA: TGCAGCGTTAGAAGGGGGAGAAACTCTGGGGCCAACGTCCTGACTTTC.